This T cell receptor (beta chain) was obtained from a study of blood T cell repertoires in COVID-19. As for the study in general: COVID-19 samples collected from the United States, Italy and Spain covered acute and convalescent phases. PBMCs, B-cell-depleted T cells, or T cells provided the cDNA or gDNA that made up the material.

The Seattle patients, enrolled during active infection, were followed longitudinally. Study processing details: By means of reference gene primer amplification, nucleated cell counts were estimated. Only in-frame clones appear in the TCRdb table, and some are missing; sequencing was by immunoSEQ multiplex PCR. V, J and clone size reflect that table, while D and trimming were determined from the DNA. The repertoire consists of roughly 410,000 clones, with about 89% occurring once and the leading ten covering 2% to 2.5%. The length of the CDR3 is 14 residues. In germline, CDR1 is MGHDK, CDR2 SYGVNS. V dropped 9 bases and J dropped 2 bases, with 16 bases sitting between them.

Specimen: peripheral blood. J is TRBJ1-2 and V is TRBV25-1; D uncertain. This receptor was identified in a woman aged 55-69 years with COVID-19, enrolled during active disease. CDR3 in DNA: TGTGCCAGTAGTTGGAGGGCTGTGAACTATGGCTACACCTTC. Its protein product is CASSWRAVNYGYTF.